Listed here are 9 T cell receptor beta chains from one sample, sequenced in a study of immune aging and cytomegalovirus after organ transplant. Specified time point: five sample-tagged time points from pre-transplant (day -1) to day 368 post-transplant, pooled. Antigens of these TCRs are unknown. Libraries came from microwell single-cell capture using BD Rhapsody targeted mRNA and AbSeq reagents. TCRdb recomputed calls from the single-cell sequencing reads with MiXCR, one row per CDR3 protein. This sample carries 20,000 to 25,000 distinct CDR3 sequences, roughly a third of them seen once, and the ten largest clones take less than 30%. The sequencing here drew on CMV peptide-activated CD4+ and CD8+ T cells sorted from blood, taken at five time points, pooled. The subset denotes: sorted CD8+CD137+ and CD4+CD154+ T cells after 12 h CMV IE-1 peptide stimulation. Source of these receptors: a female donor who had a heart transplant and CMV viremia.

This clonotype was detected many times. This sequence may be a read error, since a much larger clone differs from it by one base. The gene calls are TRBV28 and TRBJ2-7; TRBD1 might be the D (6 bases). With 11 bases removed from V and 3 bases from J, the gap between germline ends came to 23 bases. CDR1 MDHEN and CDR2 SYDVKM come from the germline V gene. The CDR3 length is 15 residues. The CDR3 spells CAGDGSTGSIYEQYF. For the CDR3, the DNA is TGTGCCGGCGACGGTTCTACAGGGAGCATCTACGAGCAGTACTTC.

This clonotype was observed a few times. This rearrangement joins TRBV6-2 or TRBV6-3 to TRBJ2-6; D gene uncertain. Deletions cut 2 bases from V and 0 bases from J, with 5 bases between. There are 15 residues in the CDR3. CDR1 and CDR2 from the germline V gene are MNHEY and SVGEGT. The CDR3 region is CASSYASSGANVLTF. As DNA, the CDR3 is TGTGCCAGCAGTTACGCAAGCTCTGGGGCCAACGTCCTGACTTTC.

V is TRBV10-3 and J is TRBJ2-7; TRBD1 matches at 8 bases. With 6 bases clipped from V and 1 base from J, the junction kept 14 bases outside the gene matches. Germline-derived CDR1 and CDR2 are ENHRY and SYGVKD. This CDR3 has 17 residues. The CDR3 protein is CAIRRTGPTPLSYEQYF. CDR3 nucleotide sequence: TGTGCCATCAGACGGACAGGGCCCACCCCGCTTTCCTACGAGCAGTACTTC.

This clonotype was found a few times. This chain uses TRBV20-1 with TRBJ2-7; D perhaps matches TRBD2 (6 bases). Trimming pared 3 bases from V and 4 bases from J, leaving 22 bases between. This CDR3 has 16 residues. Germline loops: CDR1 DFQATT, CDR2 SNEGSKA (reference sequence). Here the CDR3 DNA reads TGCAGTGCTAGCTCGGGGGACGGGAAATTTCCTTACGAGCAGTACTTC. It translates to CSASSGDGKFPYEQYF.

CDR3 nucleotide sequence: TGTGCCAGCTCACGACAGGGTATGTACAATGAGCAGTTCTTC. Amino acids: CASSRQGMYNEQFF. J is TRBJ2-1 and V is TRBV18; TRBD1 agrees at 7 bases. The V segment lost 4 bases and the J segment 4 bases; nucleotides outside the gene matches: 4. This CDR3 region has 14 residues. Germline assignment: CDR1 KGHSH and CDR2 LQKENI.

At least ten counts were recorded for this clonotype. The chain is built from TRBV7-9 and TRBJ2-1; D is ambiguous. V gave up 1 base and J gave up 8 bases, with 6 bases separating them. In germline, CDR1 is SEHNR, CDR2 FQNEAQ (reference sequence). The CDR3 is 12 amino acids. CDR3 protein: CASSLVGDEQFF. DNA for the CDR3: TGTGCCAGCAGCTTAGTCGGAGATGAGCAGTTCTTC.

The chain employs TRBV21-1 and TRBJ2-4; TRBD1 reflects the table's D call only, with no check against the DNA. TRBV21-1 counts as a pseudogene. This CDR3 has 15 residues. The CDR3 region is CASSTKDRRRNTQYF. The CDR3 DNA sequence: TGTGCCAGCAGCACCAAGGACAGGCGGCGAAACACTCAGTACTTC.

The V call is TRBV20-1, the J call TRBJ2-1, with TRBD2 matching 11 bases. The CDR3 covers 14 residues. Germline V gene sequence: CDR1 DFQATT, CDR2 SNEGSKA (reference sequence). The ends lost 4 bases at V and 7 bases at J; junction bases unmatched: 6. The chain's CDR3 is CSANPTSGINEQFF. The DNA of the CDR3 is TGCAGTGCTAACCCGACTAGCGGGATTAATGAGCAGTTCTTC.

The V call is TRBV5-4, the J call TRBJ2-3; 8 bases are a match to TRBD2. The V segment lost 3 bases and the J segment 7 bases; nucleotides outside the gene matches: 16. The V gene's germline CDR1 is SGHNT and CDR2 YYREEE (reference sequence). The CDR3 contains 17 residues. CDR3 sequence: CASSYYRAGLGVNTQYF. For the CDR3, the DNA is TGTGCCAGCAGCTATTATAGGGCGGGACTAGGGGTGAATACGCAGTATTTT.